The 7 T cell receptor beta chains in this list originate from one sample, sequenced in a study of shared clonotypes between healthy human individuals. The protocol was immunoSEQ multiplex PCR, while the TCRdb copy is restricted to in-frame clones and leaves out a portion. The repertoire includes fewer than 3 million clones, around 90% of them detected once, and roughly 0.34% sits in the top ten. The sequenced sample consisted of naive CD4+ T cells from PBMCs. Regarding subset: CD45RA+ positively selected. The receptors were sampled from a man aged 18 to 30 in good health. Some clones in this sample may be carry-over from other donors' samples.

As for this clone: Other DNA sequences in the same sample also yield this CDR3. CDR3 coding DNA: TGTGCCAGCAGCTTAGTTGGGGACACTGAAGCTTTCTTT. Protein product: CASSLVGDTEAFF. V and J are TRBV7-9 and TRBJ1-1; D call uncertain. CDR3 size: 13 residues. Germline CDR1 reads SEHNR; CDR2 reads FQNEAQ (reference sequence). Deletions cut 1 base from V and 3 bases from J, with 6 bases between.

The count of this clone is one. This rearrangement joins TRBV10-3 to TRBJ1-5; no firm D call. Germline CDR1 reads ENHRY; CDR2 reads SYGVKD. This CDR3 comprises 14 residues. Trimming took off 2 bases at V and 4 bases at J, with 9 bases between the two ends. Here the CDR3 DNA reads TGTGCCATCAGTGAGGGGCCAGCTAATCAGCCCCAGCATTTT. Translating gives CAISEGPANQPQHF.

The chain recombines TRBV5-1 with TRBJ2-2, with 14 bases aligning to TRBD2. Germline V gives CDR1 SGHRS, CDR2 YFSETQ. The CDR3 covers 18 residues. J lost 9 bases, V lost 4 bases, and 14 bases had no gene match. The CDR3 DNA reads as TGCGCCAGCAGCCCCCCCCCGGGGACTAGCGGGAGCGTGAGGGAGCTGTTTTTT. It specifies CASSPPPGTSGSVRELFF.

The chain joins TRBV7-3 to TRBJ2-3, with TRBD2 matching 10 bases. The CDR3 sequence is 17 residues long. Trimming cost V 5 bases and J 0 bases; bases outside gene matches: 8. Germline V gene sequence: CDR1 SGHTA, CDR2 FQGTGA. In nucleotides, the CDR3 is TGTGCCAGCAGCCGTGCCACTAGCGGGATAAGCACAGATACGCAGTATTTT. It codes for CASSRATSGISTDTQYF.

This CDR3 reads CASSLLGTSGRAVWEQYF. The DNA of the CDR3 is TGTGCCAGCAGTTTATTAGGGACTAGCGGGAGGGCCGTATGGGAGCAGTACTTC. The V and J genes are TRBV28 and TRBJ2-7, with TRBD2 matching 16 bases. Germline V gene sequence: CDR1 MDHEN, CDR2 SYDVKM. J was trimmed by 7 bases and V by 1 base; bases with no gene match: 10. This CDR3 spans 18 amino acids. The variable domain in full, with the rest retrieved from reference TRBV28 and TRBJ2-7, is DVKVTQSSRYLVKRTGEKVFLECVQDMDHENMFWYRQDPGLGLRLIYFSYDVKMKEKGDIPEGYSVSREKKERFSLILESASTNQTSMYLCASSLLGTSGRAVWEQYFGPGTRLTVT.

This chain links TRBV7-2 with TRBJ2-2, with D uncertain. The ends were cut back, 3 bases at V and 0 bases at J, with 8 bases in the middle. Germline CDR1 is SGHTA and CDR2 is FQGNSA. The CDR3 loop spans 15 amino acids. CDR3 nucleotides: TGTGCCAGCAGCTTTGGCACAGCGAACACCGGGGAGCTGTTTTTT. Translation gives CASSFGTANTGELFF. Full variable domain (missing parts from reference TRBV7-2 and TRBJ2-2): GAGVSQSPSNKVTEKGKDVELRCDPISGHTALYWYRQSLGQGLEFLIYFQGNSAPDKSGLPSDRFSAERTGGSVSTLTIQRTQQEDSAVYLCASSFGTANTGELFFGEGSRLTVL.

The V and J genes are TRBV7-3 and TRBJ2-3; TRBD2 matches at 10 bases. The V and J ends lost 3 bases and 5 bases, in that order; junction bases with no gene match: 8. The CDR3 length is 16 residues. The germline CDR1 and CDR2 sequences are SGHTA and FQGTGA. Written as DNA, the CDR3 is TGTGCCAGCAGCTTCGGACTAGCGGCCCGGGAAGATACGCAGTATTTT. It translates to CASSFGLAAREDTQYF.